The 9 T cell receptor beta chains given below trace back to one sample, sequenced in a study of molecular identifiers for immune sequencing clone quantification listed by TCRdb under 2018. Library preparation was by PCR. Sequenced on a NextSeq 500. TCRdb trimmed public reads at Q25 via fastp, called clones via MiXCR and kept in-frame beta chains. Each entry is one CDR3 protein sequence, shown with its most common DNA and genes. Recorded for this sample are around 470,000 distinct CDR3 sequences; about 25% of them occurred a single time. Approximately 0.76% of the sample is in the top ten clones. The sequencing sample was made of naive CD8+ T cells from blood, with Jurkat cell RNA spiked in. This specimen's cell subset or site label, interpreted: FACS-sorted CD8+CD4-CCR7+CD45RA+ naive T cells. These receptors came from a human donor in good health. Some libraries in this study had Jurkat cell RNA spiked in.

The chain joins TRBV7-9 to TRBJ2-5; 9 positions agree with TRBD1. Germline CDR1 is SEHNR and CDR2 is FQNEAQ (reference sequence). The CDR3 loop spans 17 amino acids. With V trimmed by 1 base and J by 0 bases, 6 bases remained unmatched. The CDR3 protein is CASSLGMDRGYQETQYF. The CDR3 nucleotides read TGTGCCAGCAGCTTAGGAATGGACAGGGGATACCAAGAGACCCAGTACTTC.

The chain carries TRBV6-5 and TRBJ2-1; D is unresolved. The V and J ends lost 2 bases and 5 bases respectively, with 7 bases between them. In germline, CDR1 is MNHEY, CDR2 SVGAGI. The CDR3 length is 13 residues. The CDR3 spells CASSYRTHNEQFF. The CDR3 DNA is TGTGCCAGCAGTTACCGCACCCACAATGAGCAGTTCTTC.

This clonotype was counted between two and nine times. The chain joins TRBV19 to TRBJ2-2, with TRBD2 matching 8 bases. The V gene end was trimmed by 7 bases and the J gene end by 4 bases; junction bases not matched to a gene: 14. Germline loops: CDR1 LNHDA, CDR2 SQIVND (reference sequence). CDR3 size: 17 residues. The CDR3 bases are TGTGCCAGTATCTTTTTGGCGAGCGGGAGTGCCACCGGGGAGCTGTTTTTT. As protein: CASIFLASGSATGELFF.

This clonotype was seen only a few times. This rearrangement joins TRBV27 to TRBJ2-7, with 11 bases fitting TRBD2. CDR3 length equals 17 residues. Germline lookup yields CDR1 MNHEY and CDR2 SMNVEV (reference sequence). V gave up 2 bases and J gave up 9 bases; unmatched junction bases: 15. CDR3 in amino acids: CASSLVTSGSRFSVQYF. The CDR3 region has the DNA TGTGCCAGCAGTTTAGTAACTAGCGGGAGCAGGTTCTCGGTGCAGTACTTC.

V is TRBV13 and J is TRBJ1-5; no firm D call. The CDR3 totals 14 residues. Germline CDR1 PRHDT, CDR2 FYEKMQ (reference sequence). V gave up 4 bases and J gave up 6 bases, with 13 bases separating them. The CDR3 reads CASSWGGPGQPQHF. For the CDR3, the DNA is TGTGCCAGCAGCTGGGGTGGGCCCGGTCAGCCCCAGCATTTT.

This clonotype has only a few counts. The rearrangement links TRBV5-1 to TRBJ1-1; 8 nucleotides align to TRBD1. The junction had 9 bases not matched to a gene; V was cut back by 5 bases and J by 3 bases. Per the germline V gene, CDR1 is SGHRS and CDR2 is YFSETQ. The CDR3 loop spans 15 amino acids. DNA of the CDR3: TGCGCCAGCAGTTTCGGACAGGGCGGCGACACTGAAGCTTTCTTT. This gives the protein CASSFGQGGDTEAFF.

A few counts support this clonotype. In DNA, the CDR3 is TGCGCCAGCAGCCACTATAGGGCCCTCGTCTTCGAGCAGTACTTC. It specifies CASSHYRALVFEQYF. V and J are TRBV23-1 and TRBJ2-7; D unclear. TRBV23-1 is an open reading frame, and its role is uncertain. This CDR3 comprises 15 residues. V lost 6 bases and J lost 6, with 21 bases in between.

This clonotype was recorded a few times. The chain recombines TRBV12-3 or TRBV12-4 with TRBJ1-1, with D uncertain. V lost 1 base and J lost 2, with 8 bases in between. The CDR3 loop spans 14 amino acids. This chain's CDR3 is CASSLGQANTEAFF. Here the CDR3 DNA reads TGTGCCAGCAGTTTAGGTCAGGCCAACACTGAAGCTTTCTTT.

Regarding this clonotype: A much larger clone is a single base away; this may be a read error. The chain carries TRBV27 and TRBJ2-3; D ambiguous. The CDR3 sequence is 13 residues long. V lost 3 bases to trimming and J lost 8 bases, with 12 bases between them. Germline assignment: CDR1 MNHEY and CDR2 SMNVEV (reference sequence). The CDR3 DNA reads as TGTGCCAGCAGTTTGAGGACGGTTGGTACGCAGTATTTT. Residues: CASSLRTVGTQYF.